What follows is one T cell receptor (beta chain) and its context. This sample was taken from a study of blood T cell repertoires in COVID-19. Trimming shortened V by 5 bases and J by 3 bases, and 13 bases separated the two germline ends. The CDR3 extends over 15 amino acids. The germline V gene has CDR1 SGHAT and CDR2 FQDESV (reference sequence). Clones were sequenced by immunoSEQ multiplex PCR, and TCRdb holds only the in-frame ones, with some missing. The sample lists 200,000 or so clones, about 80% occurring once. The clonotype comes from a man in his forties who had recovered from COVID-19. The sequencing input was PBMCs or T cells enriched from blood (not recorded which). The chain carries TRBV11-1 and TRBJ1-4; perhaps TRBD1 as D (6 bases). The CDR3 reads CASSIGWGPNEKLFF. In DNA, the CDR3 is TGTGCCAGCAGCATTGGTTGGGGGCCTAATGAAAAACTGTTTTTT.